This T cell receptor (beta chain) was sequenced for a study of long-term antiretroviral therapy in people with HIV. Points from the study as a whole: Pre-ART expanded clones dominated the repertoire at every time point. It was not possible to obtain data on ART adherence, viral resistance or therapy changes.

In germline, CDR1 is LNHNV, CDR2 YYDKDF (reference sequence). The CDR3 is made up of 16 amino acids. The J segment lost 2 bases and the V segment lost 1 base, leaving 2 bases of the junction unmatched. Runs used v3.0 of the immunoSEQ assay and were done at survey level. Here immunoSEQ multiplex PCR was the method, and the copy in TCRdb shows in-frame clones only, minus some. Among about 28,000 clones, less than 90% were seen once, and the ten largest hold more than 1%. Concerning this clone itself: Its antigen is still unknown.

Sequencing used unsorted PBMCs, obtained 2 years after starting antiretroviral therapy. The chain links TRBV15 to TRBJ1-5; 10 bases are a match to TRBD1. The origin of this receptor is a man aged 45-60 years with HIV. CDR3 in amino acids: CATSRGDRGRNQPQHF. DNA of the CDR3: TGTGCCACCAGCAGAGGGGACAGGGGACGCAATCAGCCCCAGCATTTT.